One sample yielded the 5 T cell receptor beta chains listed below, sequenced in a study of blood T cell repertoires in COVID-19. Profiling relied on immunoSEQ multiplex PCR, and the TCRdb table lists in-frame clones only, not all of them. The sample comprises approximately 150,000 clones, roughly nine tenths of which are singletons, and around 3.3% rests with the top ten. Sequencing used peripheral blood. The receptors originated from a woman in her sixties with active COVID-19.

V and J are TRBV6-5 and TRBJ1-4, with D tentatively TRBD1 (5 bases). The germline CDR1 and CDR2 sequences are MNHEY and SVGAGI. The CDR3 totals 13 residues. Between the trimmed V and J ends, which lost 7 bases and 8 bases, there was a span of 14 bases. The CDR3 loop is CASTGHLREKLFF. CDR3 DNA sequence: TGTGCCAGCACAGGGCACCTGAGGGAAAAACTGTTTTTT.

This chain connects TRBV5-6 to TRBJ2-1; 15 bases agree with TRBD2. Germline CDR1 and CDR2: SGHDT and YYEEEE. With 3 bases clipped from V and 8 bases from J, the junction kept 9 bases outside the gene matches. CDR3 length: 17 residues. CDR3 DNA: TGTGCCAGCAGCTCATACGGACTAGCGGGAGGGTCCCATGAGCAGTTCTTC. As protein: CASSSYGLAGGSHEQFF. Complete variable domain (other parts from reference TRBV5-6 and TRBJ2-1): DAGVTQSPTHLIKTRGQQVTLRCSPKSGHDTVSWYQQALGQGPQFIFQYYEEEERQRGNFPDRFSGHQFPNYSSELNVNALLLGDSALYLCASSSYGLAGGSHEQFFGPGTRLTVL.

The rearrangement links TRBV6-5 to TRBJ2-7; 9 bases are a match to TRBD2. The V gene's germline CDR1 is MNHEY and CDR2 SVGAGI. The CDR3 sequence is 15 residues long. V lost 2 bases, J lost 5 bases, and 7 bases stayed unmatched. The CDR3 nucleotides read TGTGCCAGCAGTTACATCCTAGCGGGGTCTAACGAGCAGTACTTC. Translating it yields CASSYILAGSNEQYF.

V is TRBV6-6 and J is TRBJ2-2, with TRBD1 matching over 11 bases. Germline V lookup: CDR1 MNHNY, CDR2 SVGAGI (reference sequence). With 11 bases clipped from V and 1 base from J, the junction kept 9 bases outside the gene matches. There are 16 residues in the CDR3. CDR3 loop: CAESEDRGQNTGELFF. CDR3 bases: TGTGCCGAATCAGAGGACAGGGGGCAGAACACCGGGGAGCTGTTTTTT.

The J gene is TRBJ2-3, the V gene TRBV24-1, with 9 positions matching TRBD1. CDR1 and CDR2 (germline): KGHDR, SFDVKD. Trimming cost V 6 bases and J 2 bases; bases outside gene matches: 11. The CDR3 length is 17 residues. The CDR3 DNA reads as TGTGCCACCAGTTTCCCGGGACAGGGAGACCACACAGATACGCAGTATTTT. Translating gives CATSFPGQGDHTDTQYF.